The next 11 T cell receptor beta chains were all read from a single sample in a study of blood T cell repertoires in COVID-19. Generated by immunoSEQ multiplex PCR, the TCRdb table keeps only in-frame clones and is missing some. This table has 190,000 or so clones, less than 90% appearing once. Sample: PBMCs or T cells enriched from blood (not recorded which). The receptors shown here come from a woman aged 25 to 39 who had been exposed to COVID-19.

This rearrangement joins TRBV29-1 to TRBJ1-2; D possibly corresponds to TRBD1 (5 bases). The CDR3 totals 12 residues. Germline V gene lookup returns CDR1 SQVTM and CDR2 ANQGSEA. V was trimmed by 4 bases and J by 2 bases, leaving 8 bases between them. CDR3 amino acids: CSVVRGNYGYTF. CDR3 nucleotide sequence: TGCAGCGTTGTACGGGGGAACTATGGCTACACCTTC.

The V gene is TRBV5-4, the J gene TRBJ1-1, with 7 bases matching TRBD1. The CDR3 totals 15 residues. CDR1 and CDR2 (germline): SGHNT, YYREEE (reference sequence). V gave up 0 bases and J gave up 1 base; unmatched junction bases: 3. The CDR3 nucleotides read TGTGCCAGCAGCTTGGTTACAGGGGAGAACACTGAAGCTTTCTTT. This sequence encodes CASSLVTGENTEAFF.

The genes are TRBV3-1 (or the pseudogene TRBV3-2) and TRBJ1-1; a weak D match, TRBD1 (5 bases). This CDR3 spans 16 amino acids. The germline V gene has CDR1 LGHDT and CDR2 YNNKEL (reference sequence). V was trimmed by 6 bases and J by 0 bases, leaving 17 bases between them. The chain's CDR3 is CASSKFRDWVNTEAFF. The CDR3 region has the DNA TGTGCCAGCAGTAAATTCCGGGACTGGGTGAACACTGAAGCTTTCTTT.

J is TRBJ1-1 and V is TRBV11-2; D call uncertain. Deletions cut 8 bases from V and 2 bases from J, with 12 bases between. Looked up from germline, CDR1 is SGHAT and CDR2 is FQNNGV. This CDR3 spans 13 amino acids. CDR3 DNA: TGTGCCAGCTCTCCCGGGATTAACACTGAAGCTTTCTTT. It encodes CASSPGINTEAFF.

The table lists this clone with a count of one. V gene TRBV10-2 combines with J gene TRBJ1-4; 8 nucleotides align to TRBD1. This CDR3 is 14 amino acids long. V gave up 5 bases and J gave up 8 bases; unmatched junction bases: 7. Per the germline V gene, CDR1 is WSHSY and CDR2 is SAAADI. The CDR3: CASSSGTGGEKLFF. CDR3 bases: TGCGCCAGCAGTTCAGGGACAGGAGGCGAAAAACTGTTTTTT.

The V and J genes are TRBV5-1 and TRBJ1-5, with 11 nucleotides matching TRBD1. CDR1 is SGHRS and CDR2 is YFSETQ in the germline V gene. Trimming took 4 bases from V and 7 from J; bases not matched to a gene: 10. This CDR3 comprises 16 residues. The DNA of the CDR3 is TGCGCCAGCAGCCCCCGCCCGGGACAGGGGGACCAGCCCCAGCATTTT. The encoded protein is CASSPRPGQGDQPQHF.

This clone was picked up a small number of times. The rearrangement joins TRBV2 to TRBJ2-3, with D possibly TRBD1 on 6 matching bases. Germline values: CDR1 SNHLY, CDR2 FYNNEI. CDR3 length: 14 residues. V was clipped by 4 bases and J by 5 bases, with 13 bases between them. The CDR3 is CASSGQGIKDTQYF. CDR3 DNA: TGTGCCAGCAGTGGCCAGGGGATCAAAGATACGCAGTATTTT.

V and J are TRBV3-1 (or the pseudogene TRBV3-2) and TRBJ1-5, with unresolved D. CDR3 length: 12 residues. Trimming left V 6 bases short and J 5 bases short, with 8 bases between. The germline V gene encodes CDR1 LGHDT and CDR2 YNNKEL (reference sequence). The CDR3 region is CASSLSDQPQHF. For the CDR3, the DNA is TGTGCCAGCAGTCTCAGTGATCAGCCCCAGCATTTT.

The chain is built from TRBV24-1 and TRBJ2-7; no clear D gene. Per germline, CDR1 KGHDR and CDR2 SFDVKD. The CDR3 totals 11 residues. V gave up 7 bases and J gave up 3 bases, with 6 bases separating them. The CDR3 reads CATSTDYEQYF. The CDR3 nucleotides are TGTGCCACCAGCACAGACTACGAGCAGTACTTC.

The chain is built from TRBV30 and TRBJ1-2; TRBD1 aligns across 10 bases. The CDR3 runs 16 residues. Trimming at V came to 5 bases and at J to 1 base, leaving 10 bases not matched to a gene. The germline V gene encodes CDR1 GTSNPN and CDR2 SVGIG (reference sequence). The DNA for the CDR3 is TGTGCCTGGCGAGAGACCGGGACAGGGGTTAACTATGGCTACACCTTC. Amino acids: CAWRETGTGVNYGYTF.

The chain carries TRBV12-3 or TRBV12-4 and TRBJ2-7; possible D gene TRBD1, 6 bases. V was shortened by 3 bases and J by 8 bases, with 14 bases between the two germline ends. The CDR3 runs 13 residues. The CDR3 DNA is TGTGCCAGCAGTTTCGAACAGGGCGGCAAGCAGTACTTC. Its translation is CASSFEQGGKQYF.